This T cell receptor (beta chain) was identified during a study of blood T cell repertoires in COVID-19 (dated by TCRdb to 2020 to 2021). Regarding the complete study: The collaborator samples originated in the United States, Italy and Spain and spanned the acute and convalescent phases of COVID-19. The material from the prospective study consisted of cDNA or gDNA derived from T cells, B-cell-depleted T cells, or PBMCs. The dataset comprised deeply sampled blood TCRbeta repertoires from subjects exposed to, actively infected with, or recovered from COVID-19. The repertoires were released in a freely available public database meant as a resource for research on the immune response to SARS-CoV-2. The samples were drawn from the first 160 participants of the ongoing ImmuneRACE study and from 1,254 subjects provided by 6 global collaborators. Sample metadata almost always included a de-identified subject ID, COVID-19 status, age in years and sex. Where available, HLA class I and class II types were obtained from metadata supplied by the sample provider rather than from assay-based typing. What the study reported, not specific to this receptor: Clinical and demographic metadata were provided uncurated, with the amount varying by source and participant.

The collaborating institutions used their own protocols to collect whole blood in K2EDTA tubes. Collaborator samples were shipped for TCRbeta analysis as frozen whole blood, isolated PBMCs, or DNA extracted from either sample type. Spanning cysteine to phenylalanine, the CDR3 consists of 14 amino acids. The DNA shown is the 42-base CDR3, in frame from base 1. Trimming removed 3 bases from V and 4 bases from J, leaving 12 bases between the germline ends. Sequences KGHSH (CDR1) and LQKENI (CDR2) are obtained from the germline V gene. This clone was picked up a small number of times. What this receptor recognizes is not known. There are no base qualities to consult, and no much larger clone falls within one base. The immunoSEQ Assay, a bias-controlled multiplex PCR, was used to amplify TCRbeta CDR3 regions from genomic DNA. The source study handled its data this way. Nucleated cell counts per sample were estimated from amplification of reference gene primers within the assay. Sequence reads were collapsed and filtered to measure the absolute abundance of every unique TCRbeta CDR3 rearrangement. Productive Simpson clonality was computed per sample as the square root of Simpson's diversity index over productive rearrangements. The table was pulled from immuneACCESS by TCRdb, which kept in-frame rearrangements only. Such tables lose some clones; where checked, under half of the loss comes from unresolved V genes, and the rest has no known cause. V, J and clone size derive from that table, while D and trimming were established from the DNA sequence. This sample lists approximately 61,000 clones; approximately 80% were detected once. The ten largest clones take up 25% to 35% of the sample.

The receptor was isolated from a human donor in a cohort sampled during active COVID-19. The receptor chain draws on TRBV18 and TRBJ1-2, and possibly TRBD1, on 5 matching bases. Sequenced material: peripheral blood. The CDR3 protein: CASSPGGQLYGYTF. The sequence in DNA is TGTGCCAGCTCACCCGGCGGACAACTCTATGGCTACACCTTC.